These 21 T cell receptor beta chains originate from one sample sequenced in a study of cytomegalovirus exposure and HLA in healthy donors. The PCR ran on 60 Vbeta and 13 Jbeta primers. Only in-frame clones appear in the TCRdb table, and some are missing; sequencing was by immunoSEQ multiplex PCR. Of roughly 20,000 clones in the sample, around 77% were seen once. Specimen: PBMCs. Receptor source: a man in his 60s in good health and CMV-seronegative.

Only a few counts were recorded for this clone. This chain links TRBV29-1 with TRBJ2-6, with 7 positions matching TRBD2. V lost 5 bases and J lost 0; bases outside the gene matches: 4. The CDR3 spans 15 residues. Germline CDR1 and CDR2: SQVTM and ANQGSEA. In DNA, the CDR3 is TGCAGCGTTAGTACGGGAGGCTCTGGGGCCAACGTCCTGACTTTC. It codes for CSVSTGGSGANVLTF. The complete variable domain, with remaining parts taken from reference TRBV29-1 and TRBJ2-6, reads SAVISQKPSRDICQRGTSLTIQCQVDSQVTMMFWYRQQPGQSLTLIATANQGSEATYESGFVIDKFPISRPNLTFSTLTVSNMSPEDSSIYLCSVSTGGSGANVLTFGAGSRLTVL.

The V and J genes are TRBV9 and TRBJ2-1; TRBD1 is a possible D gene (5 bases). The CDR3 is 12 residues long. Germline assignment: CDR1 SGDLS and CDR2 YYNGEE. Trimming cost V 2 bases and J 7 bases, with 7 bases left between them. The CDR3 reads CASSVSGNEQFF. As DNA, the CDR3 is TGTGCCAGCAGCGTTTCAGGGAATGAGCAGTTCTTC.

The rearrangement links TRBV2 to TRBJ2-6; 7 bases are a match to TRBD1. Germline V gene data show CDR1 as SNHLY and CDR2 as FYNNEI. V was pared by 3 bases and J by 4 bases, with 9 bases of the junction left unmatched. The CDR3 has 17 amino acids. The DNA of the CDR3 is TGTGCCAGCAGTGATAACGACAGGGCGCCCGGGGCCAACGTCCTGACTTTC. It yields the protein CASSDNDRAPGANVLTF.

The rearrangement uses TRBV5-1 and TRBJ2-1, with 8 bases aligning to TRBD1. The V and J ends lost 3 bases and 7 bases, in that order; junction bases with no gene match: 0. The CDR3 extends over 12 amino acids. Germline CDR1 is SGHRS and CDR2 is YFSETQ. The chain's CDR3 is CASSWTGNEQFF. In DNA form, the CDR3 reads TGCGCCAGCAGCTGGACAGGGAATGAGCAGTTCTTC.

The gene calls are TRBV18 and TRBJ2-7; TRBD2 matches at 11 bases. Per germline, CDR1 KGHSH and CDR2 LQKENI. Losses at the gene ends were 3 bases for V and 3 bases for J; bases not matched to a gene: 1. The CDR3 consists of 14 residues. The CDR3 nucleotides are TGTGCCAGCTCACCTAGCGGGGGGGGCTACGAGCAGTACTTC. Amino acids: CASSPSGGGYEQYF.

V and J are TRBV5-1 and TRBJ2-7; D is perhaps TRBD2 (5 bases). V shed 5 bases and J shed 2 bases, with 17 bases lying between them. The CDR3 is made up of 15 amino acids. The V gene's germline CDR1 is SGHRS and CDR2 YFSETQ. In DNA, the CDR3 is TGCGCCAGCAGATTGTCCGGGAACAGTGCCTACGAGCAGTACTTC. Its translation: CASRLSGNSAYEQYF.

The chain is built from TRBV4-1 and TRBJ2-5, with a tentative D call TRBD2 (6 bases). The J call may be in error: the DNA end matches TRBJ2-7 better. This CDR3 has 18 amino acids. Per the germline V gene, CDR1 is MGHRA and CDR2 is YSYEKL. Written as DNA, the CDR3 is TGCGCCAGCAGCCAAGTAATTCTGGTTCGGGAGAGGCTTCGCGAGCAGTACTTC. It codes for CASSQVILVRERLREQYF.

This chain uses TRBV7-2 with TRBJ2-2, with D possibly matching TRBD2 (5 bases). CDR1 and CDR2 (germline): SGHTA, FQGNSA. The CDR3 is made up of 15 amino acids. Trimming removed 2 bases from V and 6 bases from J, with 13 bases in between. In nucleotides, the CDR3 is TGTGCCAGCAGCTTAAATATATGGGGAGCCGGGGAGCTGTTTTTT. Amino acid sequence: CASSLNIWGAGELFF.

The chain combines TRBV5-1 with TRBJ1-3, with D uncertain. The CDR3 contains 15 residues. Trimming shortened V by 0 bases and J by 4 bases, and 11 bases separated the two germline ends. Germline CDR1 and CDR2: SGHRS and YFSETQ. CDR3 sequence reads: CASSLAGVGGNTIYF. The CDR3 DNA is TGCGCCAGCAGCTTGGCCGGGGTAGGAGGAAACACCATATATTTT.

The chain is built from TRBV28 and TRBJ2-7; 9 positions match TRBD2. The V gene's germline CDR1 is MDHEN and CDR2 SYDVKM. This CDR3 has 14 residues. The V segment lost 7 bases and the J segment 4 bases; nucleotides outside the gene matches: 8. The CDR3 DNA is TGTGCCAGCACCCCGAGGACTAGCGTTTACGAGCAGTACTTC. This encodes CASTPRTSVYEQYF.

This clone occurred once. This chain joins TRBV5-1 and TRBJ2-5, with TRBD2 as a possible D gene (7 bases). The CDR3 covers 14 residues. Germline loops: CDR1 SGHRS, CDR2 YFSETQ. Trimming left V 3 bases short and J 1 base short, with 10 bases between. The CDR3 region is CASSSAGAQETQYF. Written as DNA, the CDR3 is TGCGCCAGCAGCTCCGCGGGGGCCCAAGAGACCCAGTACTTC.

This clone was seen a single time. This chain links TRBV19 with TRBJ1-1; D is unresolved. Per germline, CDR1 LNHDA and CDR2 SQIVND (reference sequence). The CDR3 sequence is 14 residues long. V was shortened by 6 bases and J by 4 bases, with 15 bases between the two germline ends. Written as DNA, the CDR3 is TGTGCCAGTAGGAGTTTTATACGGGGCACTGAAGCTTTCTTT. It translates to CASRSFIRGTEAFF. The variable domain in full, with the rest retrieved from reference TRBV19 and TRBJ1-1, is DGGITQSPKYLFRKEGQNVTLSCEQNLNHDAMYWYRQDPGQGLRLIYYSQIVNDFQKGDIAEGYSVSREKKESFPLTVTSAQKNPTAFYLCASRSFIRGTEAFFGQGTRLTVV.

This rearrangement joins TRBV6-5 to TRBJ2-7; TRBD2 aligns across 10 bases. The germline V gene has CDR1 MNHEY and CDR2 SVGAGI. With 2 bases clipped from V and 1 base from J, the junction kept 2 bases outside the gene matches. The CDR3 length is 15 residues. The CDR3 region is CASSYPTSGSYEQYF. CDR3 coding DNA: TGTGCCAGCAGTTACCCGACTAGCGGGTCCTACGAGCAGTACTTC.

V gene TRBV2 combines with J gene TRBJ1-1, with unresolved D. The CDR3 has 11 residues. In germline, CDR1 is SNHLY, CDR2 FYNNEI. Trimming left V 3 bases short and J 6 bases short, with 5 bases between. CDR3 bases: TGTGCCAGCAGTGATCCCGCTGAAGCTTTCTTT. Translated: CASSDPAEAFF.

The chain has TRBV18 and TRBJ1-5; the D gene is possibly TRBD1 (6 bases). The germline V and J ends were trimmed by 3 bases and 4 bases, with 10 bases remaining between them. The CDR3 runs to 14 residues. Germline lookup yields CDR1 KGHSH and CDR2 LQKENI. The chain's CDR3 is CASSPGQWNQPQHF. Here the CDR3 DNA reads TGTGCCAGCTCACCGGGACAATGGAATCAGCCCCAGCATTTT.

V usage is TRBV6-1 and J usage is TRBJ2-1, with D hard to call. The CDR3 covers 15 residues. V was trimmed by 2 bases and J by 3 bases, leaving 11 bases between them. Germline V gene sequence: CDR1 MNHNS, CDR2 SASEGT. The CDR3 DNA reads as TGTGCCAGCAGTGAACTAGTGGTTCACTACAATGAGCAGTTCTTC. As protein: CASSELVVHYNEQFF.

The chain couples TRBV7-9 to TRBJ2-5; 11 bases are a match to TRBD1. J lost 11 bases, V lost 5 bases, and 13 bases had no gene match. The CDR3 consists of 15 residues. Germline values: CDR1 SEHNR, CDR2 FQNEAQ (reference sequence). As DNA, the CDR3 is TGTGCCAGCAGCGGCGGGACAGGGGGTTTCTGGGAGCAGTACTTC. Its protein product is CASSGGTGGFWEQYF.

DNA of the CDR3: TGTGCCAGCAGTGACAGGGGAGGGAACACCATATATTTT. Its translation: CASSDRGGNTIYF. This chain links TRBV2 with TRBJ1-3, with D possibly TRBD1 on 6 matching bases. Trimming stripped 3 bases from V and 7 bases from J, with 10 bases between. Per the germline V gene, CDR1 is SNHLY and CDR2 is FYNNEI. This CDR3 has 13 amino acids. Full variable domain (rest looked up from reference TRBV2 and TRBJ1-3): EPEVTQTPSHQVTQMGQEVILRCVPISNHLYFYWYRQILGQKVEFLVSFYNNEISEKSEIFDDQFSVERPDGSNFTLKIRSTKLEDSAMYFCASSDRGGNTIYFGEGSWLTVV.

CDR3 bases: TGTGCCAGCAGCTCCCGTGGCGGGGGAGGTGAAAAACTGTTTTTT. This codes for CASSSRGGGGEKLFF. The gene calls are TRBV7-2 and TRBJ1-4; possible D gene TRBD1, 5 bases. The germline gives CDR1 SGHTA, CDR2 FQGNSA. Between the trimmed V and J ends, which lost 4 bases and 7 bases, there was a span of 16 bases. CDR3 length equals 15 residues.

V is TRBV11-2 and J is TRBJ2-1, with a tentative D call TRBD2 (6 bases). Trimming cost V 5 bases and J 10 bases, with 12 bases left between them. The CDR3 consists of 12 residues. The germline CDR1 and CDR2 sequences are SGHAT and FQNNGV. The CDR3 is CASSRPGGEQFF. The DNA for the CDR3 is TGTGCCAGCAGCCGACCCGGGGGAGAGCAGTTCTTC.

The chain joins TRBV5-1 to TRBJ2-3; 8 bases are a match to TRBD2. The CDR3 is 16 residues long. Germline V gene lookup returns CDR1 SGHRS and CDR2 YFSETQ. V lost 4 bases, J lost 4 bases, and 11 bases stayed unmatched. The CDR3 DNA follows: TGCGCCAGCAGCAACCGAGGGAGCGGGAGCTCAGATACGCAGTATTTT. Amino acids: CASSNRGSGSSDTQYF.